This T cell receptor beta chain was observed in a study of T-cell reconstitution after alpha-beta-depleted transplantation in children. There are 15 residues in the CDR3. From germline, CDR1 is SEHNR and CDR2 FQNEAQ (reference sequence). Deletions cut 3 bases from V and 3 bases from J, with 11 bases between. Using unique molecular identifiers, the investigators prepared the TCRbeta library. TCRdb analysed the PCR reads with MiXCR anew, one entry per CDR3 protein. Here the sample spans hundreds of thousands of distinct CDR3 sequences, 20% to 30% being singletons. Study-wide findings and caveats: Day-60 TCRbeta diversity that was high in some patients was derived from surviving recipient T cells and thymic progenitors.

This clonotype was seen only a few times. The antigen remains undetermined. Source: PBMCs, mostly from graft donor cells, taken 360 days after TCRalphabeta/CD19-depleted stem cell transplant. This chain links TRBV7-9 with TRBJ2-2; TRBD1 might be the D (5 bases). This clonotype originated in a female patient aged 2 to 10 who had a stem cell transplant for congenital amegakaryocytic thrombocytopenia, so the T cells may come from the graft donor. The DNA of the CDR3 is TGTGCCAGCAGCTTTCGCAGCAGGGACACCGGGGAGCTGTTTTTT. Protein sequence: CASSFRSRDTGELFF.